This paragraph reports one T cell receptor (beta chain). This record belongs to a study of cytomegalovirus exposure and HLA in healthy donors. PCR was performed using 60 Vbeta and 13 Jbeta primers. TCRdb keeps only in-frame clones here, not all; method: immunoSEQ multiplex PCR. The repertoire has around 200,000 clones, around 83% of them found once; the top ten carry roughly 10%. V was shortened by 7 bases and J by 0 bases, with 16 bases between the two germline ends. Per germline, CDR1 LNHDA and CDR2 SQIVND (reference sequence). This CDR3 comprises 16 residues. The TCR originated in a woman aged 45-65 years in good health and CMV-seropositive. The J gene is TRBJ1-5, the V gene TRBV19, with a tentative D call TRBD1 (5 bases). The sequencing input was PBMCs. This chain's CDR3 is CASTRQILYSNQPQHF. The CDR3 region has the DNA TGTGCCAGTACCCGACAGATTCTATATAGCAATCAGCCCCAGCATTTT.